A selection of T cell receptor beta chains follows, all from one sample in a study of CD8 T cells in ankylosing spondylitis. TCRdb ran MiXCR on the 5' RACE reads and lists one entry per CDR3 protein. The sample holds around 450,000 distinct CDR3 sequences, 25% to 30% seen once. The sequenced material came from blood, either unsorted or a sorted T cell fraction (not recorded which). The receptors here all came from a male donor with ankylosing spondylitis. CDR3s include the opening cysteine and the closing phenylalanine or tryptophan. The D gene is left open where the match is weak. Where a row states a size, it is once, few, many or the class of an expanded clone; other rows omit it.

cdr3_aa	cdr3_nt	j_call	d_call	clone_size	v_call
CASRSPTENTEAFF	TGTGCCAGCCGGAGTCCGACGGAGAACACTGAAGCTTTCTTT	TRBJ1-1	NA	NA	TRBV12-3/TRBV12-4
CSAREGTGGVEAFF	TGCAGTGCTAGAGAAGGGACAGGGGGTGTTGAAGCTTTCTTT	TRBJ1-1	TRBD1	once	TRBV20-1
CASSSGQDNEQFF	TGTGCCAGCAGCTCCGGACAGGACAATGAGCAGTTCTTC	TRBJ2-1	TRBD1	few	TRBV11-2
CSVVGGTGVYGYTF	TGCAGCGTTGTTGGCGGGACAGGGGTCTATGGCTACACCTTC	TRBJ1-2	TRBD1	few	TRBV29-1
CATSDSTGGPYNEQFF	TGTGCCACCAGTGATAGCACAGGGGGCCCCTACAATGAGCAGTTCTTC	TRBJ2-1	TRBD1	NA	TRBV24-1
CASRHSAEQYF	TGTGCCAGTAGACATAGTGCCGAGCAGTACTTC	TRBJ2-7	NA	few	TRBV3-1
CSATKGQDSYEQYF	TGCAGTGCTACGAAGGGACAGGACTCCTACGAGCAGTACTTC	TRBJ2-7	TRBD1	few	TRBV20-1
CAWSRENLYQETQYF	TGTGCCTGGAGCCGGGAGAACCTGTACCAAGAGACCCAGTACTTC	TRBJ2-5	NA	few	TRBV30
CASSHTRQGVNQPQHF	TGTGCCAGCAGTCATACGAGACAGGGAGTTAATCAGCCCCAGCATTTT	TRBJ1-5	TRBD1	NA	TRBV27
CASSLEKGGAETQYF	TGCGCCAGCAGCTTGGAAAAGGGAGGCGCAGAGACCCAGTACTTC	TRBJ2-5	NA	few	TRBV5-1
CASSYRDRGGTEAFF	TGTGCCAGCAGCTACCGGGACAGGGGTGGCACTGAAGCTTTCTTT	TRBJ1-1	TRBD1	NA	TRBV6-5
CSANPRDSDNYGYTF	TGCAGTGCTAACCCTAGGGACAGTGATAACTATGGCTACACCTTC	TRBJ1-2	TRBD1	few	TRBV20-1
CASSQPRQGTSTDTQYF	TGTGCCAGCAGCCAACCCCGACAGGGAACTAGCACAGATACGCAGTATTTT	TRBJ2-3	TRBD1	NA	TRBV4-2
CASSLQGLSDTQYF	TGCGCCAGCAGCTTGCAGGGCCTATCAGATACGCAGTATTTT	TRBJ2-3	NA	few	TRBV5-1
CASSFNRGDGYTF	TGTGCCAGCAGTTTTAACAGGGGTGATGGCTACACCTTC	TRBJ1-2	TRBD1	NA	TRBV12-3/TRBV12-4
CASSTTGTGAGNTIYF	TGTGCCAGTAGTACAACCGGGACAGGGGCTGGAAACACCATATATTTT	TRBJ1-3	TRBD1	NA	TRBV19
CASSQDNGAWPQHF	TGCGCCAGCAGCCAAGATAACGGGGCCTGGCCCCAGCATTTT	TRBJ1-5	NA	few	TRBV4-1
CASSQDYTGGRTGELFF	TGCGCCAGCAGCCAAGATTACACAGGGGGCCGGACCGGGGAGCTGTTTTTT	TRBJ2-2	TRBD1	few	TRBV4-1
CASSLGTPKQNEQFF	TGTGCCAGCAGTTTGGGGACCCCTAAGCAAAATGAGCAGTTCTTC	TRBJ2-1	NA	NA	TRBV27
CSAARVHSGNTIYF	TGCAGTGCAGCCAGGGTTCACTCTGGAAACACCATATATTTT	TRBJ1-3	NA	few	TRBV20-1
CASSYSGEAEAFF	TGTGCCAGCAGTTACTCAGGGGAGGCGGAAGCTTTCTTT	TRBJ1-1	NA	few	TRBV6-6
CASSLGQAYNQPQHF	TGTGCCAGCAGCCTGGGGCAGGCTTACAATCAGCCCCAGCATTTT	TRBJ1-5	NA	NA	TRBV7-2
CASRRANTGELFF	TGTGCCAGCAGGAGGGCGAACACCGGGGAGCTGTTTTTT	TRBJ2-2	NA	few	TRBV12-3/TRBV12-4
CASSLVGTYGYTF	TGTGCCAGCAGCTTAGTAGGGACTTATGGCTACACCTTC	TRBJ1-2	NA	NA	TRBV11-3
CASSLDYGTGGVYTF	TGTGCCAGCAGCTTAGATTACGGGACAGGGGGCGTCTACACCTTC	TRBJ1-2	TRBD1	many	TRBV7-9
CASSPQGYSYNEQFF	TGTGCCAGCTCACCACAGGGATACTCCTACAATGAGCAGTTCTTC	TRBJ2-1	NA	NA	TRBV18
CASSYGIYGYTF	TGTGCCAGCAGCTACGGGATTTATGGCTACACCTTC	TRBJ1-2	NA	NA	TRBV7-2
CSARSGNTDTQYF	TGCAGTGCTAGGTCTGGGAACACAGATACGCAGTATTTT	TRBJ2-3	NA	NA	TRBV20-1
CASSLAPGQGMSQHF	TGTGCCAGCAGCTTGGCCCCGGGACAGGGTATGTCCCAGCATTTT	TRBJ1-5	TRBD1	NA	TRBV11-2
CSVVGESTDTQYF	TGCAGCGTTGTAGGTGAAAGCACAGATACGCAGTATTTT	TRBJ2-3	NA	NA	TRBV29-1
CASSAKTGEQPQHF	TGTGCCAGCAGTGCAAAGACAGGGGAGCAGCCCCAGCATTTT	TRBJ1-5	TRBD1	NA	TRBV12-3/TRBV12-4
CASRVETVPNQPQHF	TGTGCCAGCAGAGTAGAGACAGTTCCGAATCAGCCCCAGCATTTT	TRBJ1-5	NA	NA	TRBV6-1
CASSLRGTTNTEAFF	TGTGCCAGCAGCTTGAGGGGGACGACGAACACTGAAGCTTTCTTT	TRBJ1-1	NA	few	TRBV7-2
CASSDISKTDTQYF	TGCGCCAGCAGTGACATTTCCAAGACAGATACGCAGTATTTT	TRBJ2-3	NA	many	TRBV5-1
CSARDQAHTTDTQYF	TGCAGTGCTAGAGATCAAGCTCACACGACAGATACGCAGTATTTT	TRBJ2-3	NA	NA	TRBV20-1
CASSPGLDSRELFF	TGTGCCAGCAGCCCCGGACTTGACTCCAGGGAGCTGTTTTTT	TRBJ2-2	NA	NA	TRBV7-9
CASSLGLAGGTKNEQFF	TGTGCCAGCAGCTTAGGGTTAGCGGGAGGGACTAAGAATGAGCAGTTCTTC	TRBJ2-1	TRBD2	many	TRBV7-9
CATSGADSSYEQYF	TGTGCCACCAGTGGAGCGGACAGTTCCTACGAGCAGTACTTC	TRBJ2-7	NA	few	TRBV24-1
CSARDREAFF	TGCAGTGCTCGGGACCGAGAAGCTTTCTTT	TRBJ1-1	NA	NA	TRBV20-1
CASRGTANSYEQYF	TGTGCCAGCCGAGGGACAGCCAACTCCTACGAGCAGTACTTC	TRBJ2-7	TRBD1	few	TRBV12-3/TRBV12-4
CASTVSAPYNEQFF	TGTGCCAGCACCGTGTCAGCGCCTTACAATGAGCAGTTCTTC	TRBJ2-1	NA	once	TRBV6-1
CASRLAGETGELFF	TGTGCCAGCAGACTAGCGGGAGAAACCGGGGAGCTGTTTTTT	TRBJ2-2	TRBD2	NA	TRBV12-3/TRBV12-4
CASSPIAGGRADTQYF	TGTGCCAGCAGTCCCATAGCGGGAGGGCGAGCGGATACGCAGTATTTT	TRBJ2-3	TRBD2	few	TRBV7-2
CASSFWGRDTQYF	TGCGCCAGCAGCTTTTGGGGACGAGATACGCAGTATTTT	TRBJ2-3	NA	many	TRBV5-1
CASREVDGTGGYYGYTF	TGTGCCAGCAGGGAGGTCGACGGGACAGGGGGCTACTATGGCTACACCTTC	TRBJ1-2	TRBD1	NA	TRBV10-3
CASRREQNTGELFF	TGTGCCAGCAGGCGGGAGCAGAACACCGGGGAGCTGTTTTTT	TRBJ2-2	TRBD2	NA	TRBV12-3/TRBV12-4
CASSPYGQGASGWEFF	TGTGCCAGCAGCCCATACGGACAGGGGGCTAGCGGGTGGGAGTTCTTC	TRBJ2-1	TRBD1	NA	TRBV5-5
CASSVLGGSGNTIYF	TGTGCCAGCAGCGTTCTGGGGGGCTCTGGAAACACCATATATTTT	TRBJ1-3	NA	NA	TRBV9
CATSAGGLETQYF	TGTGCCACCAGTGCCGGAGGGCTTGAGACCCAGTACTTC	TRBJ2-5	NA	few	TRBV24-1
CASVPASGYEQYF	TGTGCCAGCGTACCGGCTAGCGGCTACGAGCAGTACTTC	TRBJ2-7	TRBD2	once	TRBV6-6
CSATLSGRRTDTQYF	TGCAGTGCTACCCTGAGCGGGAGACGCACAGATACGCAGTATTTT	TRBJ2-3	TRBD2	NA	TRBV20-1
CSATQLGGSQETQYF	TGCAGTGCTACCCAGCTGGGGGGATCGCAAGAGACCCAGTACTTC	TRBJ2-5	NA	NA	TRBV20-1
CASSLEPANTEAFF	TGCGCCAGCAGCTTGGAACCGGCGAACACTGAAGCTTTCTTT	TRBJ1-1	NA	many	TRBV5-1
CASITAGGTEAFF	TGTGCCAGTATCACCGCCGGAGGCACTGAAGCTTTCTTT	TRBJ1-1	NA	NA	TRBV19
CASSLEAYGYTF	TGTGCCAGCAGCTTAGAGGCCTATGGCTACACCTTC	TRBJ1-2	NA	NA	TRBV7-9
CASRRGLDYTGELFF	TGTGCCAGCAGGAGAGGATTGGATTATACCGGGGAGCTGTTTTTT	TRBJ2-2	NA	NA	TRBV7-9
CSARPGAGRYEQYF	TGCAGTGCTAGGCCGGGAGCGGGGCGCTACGAGCAGTACTTC	TRBJ2-7	TRBD2	NA	TRBV20-1